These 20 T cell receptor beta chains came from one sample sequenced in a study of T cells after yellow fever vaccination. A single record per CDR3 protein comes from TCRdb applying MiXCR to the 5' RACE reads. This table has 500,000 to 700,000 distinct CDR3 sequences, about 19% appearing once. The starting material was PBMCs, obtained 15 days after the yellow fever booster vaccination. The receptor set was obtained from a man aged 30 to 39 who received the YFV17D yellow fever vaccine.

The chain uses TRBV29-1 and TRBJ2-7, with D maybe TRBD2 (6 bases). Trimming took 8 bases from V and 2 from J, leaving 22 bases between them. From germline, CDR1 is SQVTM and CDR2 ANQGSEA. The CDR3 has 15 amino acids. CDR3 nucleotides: TGCAGCCCTGGAAGGATCGGGAGAAGCACCTACGAGCAGTACTTC. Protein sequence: CSPGRIGRSTYEQYF.

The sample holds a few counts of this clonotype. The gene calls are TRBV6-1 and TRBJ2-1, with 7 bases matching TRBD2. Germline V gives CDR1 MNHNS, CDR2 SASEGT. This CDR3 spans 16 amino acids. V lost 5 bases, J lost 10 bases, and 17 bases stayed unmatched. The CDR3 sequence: CASSPHWTRRIGEQFF. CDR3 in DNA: TGTGCCAGCAGTCCCCACTGGACTAGGCGAATTGGAGAGCAGTTCTTC.

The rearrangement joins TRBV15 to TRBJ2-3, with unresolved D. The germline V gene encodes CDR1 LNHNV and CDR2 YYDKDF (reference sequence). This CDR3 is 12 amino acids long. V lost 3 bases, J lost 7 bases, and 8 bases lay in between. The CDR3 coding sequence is TGTGCCACCAGCAGTAACTCTTATACGCAGTATTTT. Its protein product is CATSSNSYTQYF. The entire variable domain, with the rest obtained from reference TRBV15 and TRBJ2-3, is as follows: DAMVIQNPRYQVTQFGKPVTLSCSQTLNHNVMYWYQQKSSQAPKLLFHYYDKDFNNEADTPDNFQSRRPNTSFCFLDIRSPGLGDTAMYLCATSSNSYTQYFGPGTRLTVL.

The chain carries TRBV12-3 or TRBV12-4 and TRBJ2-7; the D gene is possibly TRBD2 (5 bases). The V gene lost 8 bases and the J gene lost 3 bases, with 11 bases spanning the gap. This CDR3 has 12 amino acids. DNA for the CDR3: TGTGCCAGCGGCGCGGGCTTCTACGAGCAGTACTTC. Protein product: CASGAGFYEQYF.

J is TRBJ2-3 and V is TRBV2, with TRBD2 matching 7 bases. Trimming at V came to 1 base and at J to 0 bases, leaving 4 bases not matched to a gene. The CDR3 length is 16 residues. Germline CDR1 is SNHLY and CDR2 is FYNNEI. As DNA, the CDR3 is TGTGCCAGCAGTGAAGGCGGCGGGGGTAGCACAGATACGCAGTATTTT. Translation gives CASSEGGGGSTDTQYF.

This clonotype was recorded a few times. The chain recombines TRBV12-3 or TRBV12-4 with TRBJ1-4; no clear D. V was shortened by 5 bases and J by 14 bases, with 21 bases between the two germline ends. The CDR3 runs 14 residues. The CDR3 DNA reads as TGTGCCAGCAGTCCGGGAACTCCCCCCTTAAGGCTGTTTTTT. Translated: CASSPGTPPLRLFF.

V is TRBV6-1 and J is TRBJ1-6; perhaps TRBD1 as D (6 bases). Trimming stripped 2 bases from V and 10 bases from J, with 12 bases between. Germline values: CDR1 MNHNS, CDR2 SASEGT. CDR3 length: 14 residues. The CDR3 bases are TGTGCCAGCAGTGAATACAGGGAGGAGTCACCCCTCCACTTT. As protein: CASSEYREESPLHF.

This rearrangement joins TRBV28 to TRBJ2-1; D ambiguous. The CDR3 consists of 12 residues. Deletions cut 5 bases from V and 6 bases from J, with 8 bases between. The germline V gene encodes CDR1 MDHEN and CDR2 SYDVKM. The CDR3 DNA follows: TGTGCCAGCAGTAGGACCCCCAATGAGCAGTTCTTC. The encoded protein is CASSRTPNEQFF.

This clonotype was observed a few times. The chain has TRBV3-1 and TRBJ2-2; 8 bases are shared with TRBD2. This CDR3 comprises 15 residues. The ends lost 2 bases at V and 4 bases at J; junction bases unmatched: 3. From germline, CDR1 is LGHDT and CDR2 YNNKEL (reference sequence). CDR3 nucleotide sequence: TGTGCCAGCAGCCAATCGGGAGGGGCCACCGGGGAGCTGTTTTTT. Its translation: CASSQSGGATGELFF.

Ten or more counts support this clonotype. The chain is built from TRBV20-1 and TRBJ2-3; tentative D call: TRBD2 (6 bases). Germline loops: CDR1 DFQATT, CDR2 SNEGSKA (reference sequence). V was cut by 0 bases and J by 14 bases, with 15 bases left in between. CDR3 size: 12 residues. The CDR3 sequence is CSARDSRLVRYF. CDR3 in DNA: TGCAGTGCTAGAGATTCAAGACTAGTGAGGTATTTT.

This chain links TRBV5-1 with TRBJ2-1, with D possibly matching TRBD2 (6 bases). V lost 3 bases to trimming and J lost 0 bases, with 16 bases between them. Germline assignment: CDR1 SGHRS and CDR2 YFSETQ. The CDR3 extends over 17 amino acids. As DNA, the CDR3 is TGCGCCAGCAGCTCGGGAGTCGCGGGACGCTCCTACAATGAGCAGTTCTTC. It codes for CASSSGVAGRSYNEQFF.

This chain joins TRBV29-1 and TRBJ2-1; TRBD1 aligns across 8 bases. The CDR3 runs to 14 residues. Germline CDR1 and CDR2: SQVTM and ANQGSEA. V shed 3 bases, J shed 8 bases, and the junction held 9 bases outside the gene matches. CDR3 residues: CSVESRTGHYEQFF. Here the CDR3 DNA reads TGCAGCGTTGAGTCCCGGACAGGGCATTATGAGCAGTTCTTC.

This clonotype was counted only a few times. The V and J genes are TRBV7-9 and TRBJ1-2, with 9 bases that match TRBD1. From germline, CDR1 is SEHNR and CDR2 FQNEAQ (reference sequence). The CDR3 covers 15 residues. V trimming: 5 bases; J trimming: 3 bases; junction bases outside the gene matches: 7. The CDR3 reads CASSGQGTTYYGYTF. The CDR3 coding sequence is TGTGCCAGCAGCGGACAGGGGACCACGTACTATGGCTACACCTTC. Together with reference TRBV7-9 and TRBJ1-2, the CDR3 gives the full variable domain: DTGVSQNPRHKITKRGQNVTFRCDPISEHNRLYWYRQTLGQGPEFLTYFQNEAQLEKSRLLSDRFSAERPKGSFSTLEIQRTEQGDSAMYLCASSGQGTTYYGYTFGSGTRLTVV.

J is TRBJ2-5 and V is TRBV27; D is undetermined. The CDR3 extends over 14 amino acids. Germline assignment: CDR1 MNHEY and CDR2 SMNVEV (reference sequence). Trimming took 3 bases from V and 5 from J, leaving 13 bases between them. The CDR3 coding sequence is TGTGCCAGCAGTTTCAGTAGCATGGGGGAGACCCAGTACTTC. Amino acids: CASSFSSMGETQYF.

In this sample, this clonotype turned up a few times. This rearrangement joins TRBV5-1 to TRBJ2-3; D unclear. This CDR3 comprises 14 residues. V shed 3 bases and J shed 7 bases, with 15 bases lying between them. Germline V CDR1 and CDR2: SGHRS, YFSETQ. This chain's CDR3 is CASSYPPPENTQYF. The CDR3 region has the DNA TGCGCCAGCAGCTACCCACCTCCTGAGAATACGCAGTATTTT.

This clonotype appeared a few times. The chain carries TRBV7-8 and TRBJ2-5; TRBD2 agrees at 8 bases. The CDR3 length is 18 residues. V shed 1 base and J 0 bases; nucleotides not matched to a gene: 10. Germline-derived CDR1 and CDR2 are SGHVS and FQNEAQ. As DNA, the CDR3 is TGTGCCAGCAGCTTAGGGTTAACTAGCGGACATTACCAAGAGACCCAGTACTTC. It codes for CASSLGLTSGHYQETQYF.

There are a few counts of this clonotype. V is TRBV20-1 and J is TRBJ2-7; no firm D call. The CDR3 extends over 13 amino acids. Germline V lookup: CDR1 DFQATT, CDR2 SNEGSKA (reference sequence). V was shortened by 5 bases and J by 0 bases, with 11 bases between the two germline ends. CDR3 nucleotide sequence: TGCAGTGCTGAGCAATGGGGCTCCTACGAGCAGTACTTC. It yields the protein CSAEQWGSYEQYF.

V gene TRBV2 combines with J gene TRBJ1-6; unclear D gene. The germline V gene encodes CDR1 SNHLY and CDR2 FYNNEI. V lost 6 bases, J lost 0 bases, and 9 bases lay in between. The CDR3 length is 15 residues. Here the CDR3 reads CASSADSSYNSPLHF. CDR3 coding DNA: TGTGCCAGCAGCGCGGATAGCTCCTATAATTCACCCCTCCACTTT. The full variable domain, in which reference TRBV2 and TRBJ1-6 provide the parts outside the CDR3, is EPEVTQTPSHQVTQMGQEVILRCVPISNHLYFYWYRQILGQKVEFLVSFYNNEISEKSEIFDDQFSVERPDGSNFTLKIRSTKLEDSAMYFCASSADSSYNSPLHFGNGTRLTVT.

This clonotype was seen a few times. CDR3 sequence reads: CASGLHEQYF. For the CDR3, the DNA is TGTGCCAGCGGATTGCACGAGCAGTACTTC. V is TRBV28 and J is TRBJ2-7; no clear D. Germline CDR1 and CDR2: MDHEN and SYDVKM. CDR3 length: 10 amino acids. V was pared by 8 bases and J by 5 bases, with 7 bases between.

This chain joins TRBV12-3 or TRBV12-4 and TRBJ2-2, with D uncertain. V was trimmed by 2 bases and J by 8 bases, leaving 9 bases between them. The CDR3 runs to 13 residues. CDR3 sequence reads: CASSLTSPGELFF. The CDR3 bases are TGTGCCAGCAGTTTAACGAGCCCTGGGGAGCTGTTTTTT.